This paragraph covers one TCR beta chain sequence. What it recognizes is unknown. The CDR3 contains 13 residues. Losses at the gene ends were 5 bases for V and 7 bases for J; bases not matched to a gene: 7. Germline CDR1 reads SQVTM; CDR2 reads ANQGSEA. From RNA transcripts, TCR beta CDR3 regions were amplified. Using the HTBI primer set, a first-round RT-PCR was run on the TCR CDR3. TCRdb called the multiplex PCR reads again in MiXCR, with one record for every CDR3 protein. The data contain 750,000 to 950,000 distinct CDR3 sequences, roughly 40% of them singletons. This specimen belongs to a study of T cells in Graves' hyperthyroidism and ophthalmopathy. Study in general: Blood from the periphery was taken at initial diagnosis, before any treatment.

PBMCs came from about 10 ml fresh peripheral blood. Findings and caveats of the study: Ophthalmopathy and stable hyperthyroidism were separated by a 13 V-J model. The model identified upcoming ophthalmopathy a median around 6 months ahead of onset.

The chain is built from TRBV29-1 and TRBJ2-7; 11 bases are shared with TRBD1. The TCR originated in a young man with Graves' hyperthyroidism. Specimen: blood. The CDR3 DNA is TGCAGCGTTCTCGGACAGGGGGCGGGGGAGCAGTACTTC. Translated: CSVLGQGAGEQYF.